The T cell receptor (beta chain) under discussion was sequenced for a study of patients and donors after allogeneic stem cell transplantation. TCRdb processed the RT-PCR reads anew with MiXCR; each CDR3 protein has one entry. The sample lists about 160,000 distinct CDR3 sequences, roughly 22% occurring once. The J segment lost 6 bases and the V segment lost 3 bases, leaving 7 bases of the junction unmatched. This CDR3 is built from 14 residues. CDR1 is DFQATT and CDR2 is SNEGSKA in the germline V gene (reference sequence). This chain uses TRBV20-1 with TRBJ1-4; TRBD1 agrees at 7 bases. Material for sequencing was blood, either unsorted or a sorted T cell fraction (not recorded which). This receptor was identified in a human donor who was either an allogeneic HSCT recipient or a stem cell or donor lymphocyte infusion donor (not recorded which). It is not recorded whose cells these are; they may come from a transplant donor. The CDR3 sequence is CSARRDRLYEKLFF. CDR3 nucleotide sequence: TGCAGTGCTAGGAGGGACAGATTGTATGAAAAACTGTTTTTT.